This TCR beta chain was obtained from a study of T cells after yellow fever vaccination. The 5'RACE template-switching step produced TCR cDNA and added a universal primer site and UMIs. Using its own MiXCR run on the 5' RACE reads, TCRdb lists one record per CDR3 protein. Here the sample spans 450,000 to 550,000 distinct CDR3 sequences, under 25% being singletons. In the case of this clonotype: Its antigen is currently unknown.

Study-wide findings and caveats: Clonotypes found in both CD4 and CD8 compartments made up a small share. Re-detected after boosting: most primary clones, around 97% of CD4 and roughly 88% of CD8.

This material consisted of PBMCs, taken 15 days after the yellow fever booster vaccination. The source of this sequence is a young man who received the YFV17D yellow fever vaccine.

The CDR3 region has the DNA TGTGCCAGCAGCTTCCGGGGGACTTTGAGCTCCTACGAGCAGTACTTC. It encodes CASSFRGTLSSYEQYF. The V gene is TRBV5-6, the J gene TRBJ2-7; tentatively, D is TRBD2 (6 bases). Trimming removed 2 bases at V and 0 bases at J, with 15 bases between. This CDR3 region has 16 residues. CDR1 and CDR2 from the germline V gene are SGHDT and YYEEEE.